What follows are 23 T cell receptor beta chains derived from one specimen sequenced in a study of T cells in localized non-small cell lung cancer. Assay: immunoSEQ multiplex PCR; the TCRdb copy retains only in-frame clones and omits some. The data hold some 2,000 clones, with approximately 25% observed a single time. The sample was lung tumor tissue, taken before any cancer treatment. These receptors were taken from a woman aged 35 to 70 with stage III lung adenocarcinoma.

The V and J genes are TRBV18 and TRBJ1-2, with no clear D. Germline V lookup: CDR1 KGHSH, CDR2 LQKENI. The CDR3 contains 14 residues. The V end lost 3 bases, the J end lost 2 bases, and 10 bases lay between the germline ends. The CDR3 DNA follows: TGTGCCAGCTCACCTATCGAGACAAACTATGGCTACACCTTC. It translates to CASSPIETNYGYTF.

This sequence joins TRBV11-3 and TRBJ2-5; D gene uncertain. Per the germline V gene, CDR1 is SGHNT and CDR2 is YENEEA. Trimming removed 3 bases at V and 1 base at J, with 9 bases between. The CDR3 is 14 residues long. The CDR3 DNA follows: TGTGCCAGCAGCTTGGCCGGATCCCAAGAGACCCAGTACTTC. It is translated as CASSLAGSQETQYF.

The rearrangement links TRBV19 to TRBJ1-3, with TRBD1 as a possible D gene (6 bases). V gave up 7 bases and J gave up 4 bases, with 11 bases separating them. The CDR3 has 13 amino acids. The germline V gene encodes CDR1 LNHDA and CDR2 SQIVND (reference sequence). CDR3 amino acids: CASNPGAGNTIYF. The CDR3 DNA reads TGTGCCAGTAATCCAGGGGCCGGAAACACCATATATTTT.

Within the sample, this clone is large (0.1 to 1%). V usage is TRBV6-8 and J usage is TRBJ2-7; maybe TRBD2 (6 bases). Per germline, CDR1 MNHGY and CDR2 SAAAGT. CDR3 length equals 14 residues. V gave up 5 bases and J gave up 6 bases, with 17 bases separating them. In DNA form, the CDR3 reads TGTGCCAGCAGTGCGGGACGGAAGGGGTTCGAGCAGTACTTC. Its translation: CASSAGRKGFEQYF.

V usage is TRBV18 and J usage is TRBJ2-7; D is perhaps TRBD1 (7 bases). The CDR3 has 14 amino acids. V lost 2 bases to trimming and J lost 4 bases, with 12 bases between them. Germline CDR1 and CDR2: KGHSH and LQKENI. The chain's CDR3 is CASSPGGGAYEQYF. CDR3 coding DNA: TGTGCCAGCTCACCAGGAGGGGGCGCGTACGAGCAGTACTTC.

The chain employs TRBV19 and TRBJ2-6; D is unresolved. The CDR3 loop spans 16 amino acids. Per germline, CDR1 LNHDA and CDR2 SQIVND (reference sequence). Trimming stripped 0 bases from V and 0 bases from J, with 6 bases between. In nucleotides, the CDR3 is TGTGCCAGTAGTATAGACAGCTACTCTGGGGCCAACGTCCTGACTTTC. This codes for CASSIDSYSGANVLTF.

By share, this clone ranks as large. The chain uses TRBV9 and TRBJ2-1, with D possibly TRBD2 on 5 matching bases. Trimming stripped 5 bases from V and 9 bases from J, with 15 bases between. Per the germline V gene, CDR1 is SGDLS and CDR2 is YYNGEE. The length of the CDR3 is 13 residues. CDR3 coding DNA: TGTGCCAGCAGTGAAACACCCCGGGGTGAGCAGTTCTTC. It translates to CASSETPRGEQFF.

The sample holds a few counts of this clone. This chain's CDR3 is CASSEWVALEAFF. CDR3 DNA: TGTGCCAGCAGTGAATGGGTAGCACTTGAAGCTTTCTTT. V gene TRBV9 combines with J gene TRBJ1-1, with unresolved D. Trimming cost V 5 bases and J 7 bases, with 15 bases left between them. Germline CDR1 and CDR2: SGDLS and YYNGEE. The CDR3 spans 13 residues.

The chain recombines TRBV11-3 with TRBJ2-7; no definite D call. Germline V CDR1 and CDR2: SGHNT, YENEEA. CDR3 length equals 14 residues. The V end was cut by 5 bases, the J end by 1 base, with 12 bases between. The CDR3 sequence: CASSGHSISYEQYF. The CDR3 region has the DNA TGTGCCAGCAGCGGCCACTCCATATCCTACGAGCAGTACTTC.

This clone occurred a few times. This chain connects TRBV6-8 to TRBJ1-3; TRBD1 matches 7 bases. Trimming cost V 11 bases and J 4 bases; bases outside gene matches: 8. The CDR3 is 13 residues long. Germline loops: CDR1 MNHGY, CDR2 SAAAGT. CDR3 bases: TGTGCCGGTTCAGGGACAGACGGAAACACCATATATTTT. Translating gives CAGSGTDGNTIYF.

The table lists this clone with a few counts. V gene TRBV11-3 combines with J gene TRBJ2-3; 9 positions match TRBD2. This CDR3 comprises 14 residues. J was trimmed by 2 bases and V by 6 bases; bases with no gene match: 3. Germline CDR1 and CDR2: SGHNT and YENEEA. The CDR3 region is CASSLGLATDTQYF. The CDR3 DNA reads TGTGCCAGCAGTTTGGGACTAGCCACAGATACGCAGTATTTT. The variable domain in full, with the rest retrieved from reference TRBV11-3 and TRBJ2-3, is EAGVVQSPRYKIIEKKQPVAFWCNPISGHNTLYWYLQNLGQGPELLIRYENEEAVDDSQLPKDRFSAERLKGVDSTLKIQPAELGDSAVYLCASSLGLATDTQYFGPGTRLTVL.

CDR3 DNA sequence: TGCGCCAGCAGCTTGGGACAGCTTGGGTCTGAAGCTTTCTTT. Amino acid sequence: CASSLGQLGSEAFF. This chain joins TRBV5-1 and TRBJ1-1; possibly TRBD1 for D (5 bases). CDR1 is SGHRS and CDR2 is YFSETQ in the germline V gene. CDR3 length: 14 residues. V was pared by 0 bases and J by 6 bases, with 12 bases between.

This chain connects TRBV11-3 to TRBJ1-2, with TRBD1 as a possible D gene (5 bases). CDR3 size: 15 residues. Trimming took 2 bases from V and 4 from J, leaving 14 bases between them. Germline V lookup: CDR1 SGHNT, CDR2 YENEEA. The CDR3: CASSLSAGLAYGYTF. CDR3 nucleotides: TGTGCCAGCAGCTTATCGGCAGGGCTAGCCTATGGCTACACCTTC.

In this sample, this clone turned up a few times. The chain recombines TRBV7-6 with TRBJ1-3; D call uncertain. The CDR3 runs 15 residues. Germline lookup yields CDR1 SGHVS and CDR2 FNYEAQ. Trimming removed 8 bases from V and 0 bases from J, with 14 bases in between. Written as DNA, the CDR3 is TGTGCCAGCTCCAGTCTGGGTTACTCTGGAAACACCATATATTTT. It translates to CASSSLGYSGNTIYF. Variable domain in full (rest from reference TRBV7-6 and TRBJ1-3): GAGVSQSPRYKVTKRGQDVALRCDPISGHVSLYWYRQALGQGPEFLTYFNYEAQQDKSGLPNDRFSAERPEGSISTLTIQRTEQRDSAMYRCASSSLGYSGNTIYFGEGSWLTVV.

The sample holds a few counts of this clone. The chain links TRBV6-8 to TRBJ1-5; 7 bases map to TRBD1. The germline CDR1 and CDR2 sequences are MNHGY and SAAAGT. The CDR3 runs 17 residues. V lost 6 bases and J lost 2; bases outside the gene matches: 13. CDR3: CASSQSQTGRGNQPQHF. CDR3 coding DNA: TGTGCCAGCAGCCAGTCCCAGACAGGGAGGGGCAATCAGCCCCAGCATTTT.

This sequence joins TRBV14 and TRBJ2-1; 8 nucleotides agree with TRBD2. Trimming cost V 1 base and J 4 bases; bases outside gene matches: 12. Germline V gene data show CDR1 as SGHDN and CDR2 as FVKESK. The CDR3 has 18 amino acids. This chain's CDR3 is CASSQGGLGGRWYNEQFF. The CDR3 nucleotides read TGTGCCAGCAGCCAAGGGGGACTGGGCGGGAGGTGGTACAATGAGCAGTTCTTC. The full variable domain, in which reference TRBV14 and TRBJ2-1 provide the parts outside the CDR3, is EAGVTQFPSHSVIEKGQTVTLRCDPISGHDNLYWYRRVMGKEIKFLLHFVKESKQDESGMPNNRFLAERTGGTYSTLKVQPAELEDSGVYFCASSQGGLGGRWYNEQFFGPGTRLTVL.

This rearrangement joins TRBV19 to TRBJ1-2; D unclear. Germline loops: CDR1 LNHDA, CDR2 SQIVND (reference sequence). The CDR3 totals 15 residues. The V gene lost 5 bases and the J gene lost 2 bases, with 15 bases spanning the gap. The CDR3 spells CASSPQSKGNYGYTF. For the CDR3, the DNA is TGTGCCAGTAGTCCCCAGTCCAAGGGCAACTATGGCTACACCTTC.

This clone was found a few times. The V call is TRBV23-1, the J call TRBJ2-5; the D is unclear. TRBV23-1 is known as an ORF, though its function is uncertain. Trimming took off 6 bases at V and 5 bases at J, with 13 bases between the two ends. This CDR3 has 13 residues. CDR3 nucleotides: TGCGCCAGCAGCCAAGACTTTAGGGAGACCCAGTACTTC. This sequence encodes CASSQDFRETQYF.

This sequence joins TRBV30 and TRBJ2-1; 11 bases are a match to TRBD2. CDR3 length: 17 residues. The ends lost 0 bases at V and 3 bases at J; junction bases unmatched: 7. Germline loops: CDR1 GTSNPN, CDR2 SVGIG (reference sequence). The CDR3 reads CAWSVGASGGFYNEQFF. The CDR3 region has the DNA TGTGCCTGGAGTGTAGGAGCTAGCGGGGGGTTCTACAATGAGCAGTTCTTC.

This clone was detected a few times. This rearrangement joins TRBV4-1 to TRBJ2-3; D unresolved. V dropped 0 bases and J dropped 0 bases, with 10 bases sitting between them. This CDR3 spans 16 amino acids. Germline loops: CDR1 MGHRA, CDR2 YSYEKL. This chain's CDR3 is CASSQDPAYSTDTQYF. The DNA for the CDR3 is TGCGCCAGCAGCCAAGATCCAGCCTATAGCACAGATACGCAGTATTTT.

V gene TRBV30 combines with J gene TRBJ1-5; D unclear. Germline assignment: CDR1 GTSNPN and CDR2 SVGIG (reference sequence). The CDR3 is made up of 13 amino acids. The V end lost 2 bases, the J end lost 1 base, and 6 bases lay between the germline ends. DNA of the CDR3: TGTGCCTGGAGTAGGCAGAGCAATCAGCCCCAGCATTTT. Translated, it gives CAWSRQSNQPQHF.

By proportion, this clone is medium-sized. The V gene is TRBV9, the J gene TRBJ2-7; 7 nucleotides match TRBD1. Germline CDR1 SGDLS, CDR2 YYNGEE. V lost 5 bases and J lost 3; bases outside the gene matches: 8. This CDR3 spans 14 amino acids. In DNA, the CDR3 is TGTGCCAGCAGAGGAGACAGGGACCTCTACGAGCAGTACTTC. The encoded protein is CASRGDRDLYEQYF.

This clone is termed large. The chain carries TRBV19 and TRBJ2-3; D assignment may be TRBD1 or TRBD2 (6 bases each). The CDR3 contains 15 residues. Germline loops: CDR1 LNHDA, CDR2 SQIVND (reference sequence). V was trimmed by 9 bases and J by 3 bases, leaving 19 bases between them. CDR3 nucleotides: TGTGCCAGCCGAATGGGGGGCGTAGGGACAGATACGCAGTATTTT. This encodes CASRMGGVGTDTQYF.